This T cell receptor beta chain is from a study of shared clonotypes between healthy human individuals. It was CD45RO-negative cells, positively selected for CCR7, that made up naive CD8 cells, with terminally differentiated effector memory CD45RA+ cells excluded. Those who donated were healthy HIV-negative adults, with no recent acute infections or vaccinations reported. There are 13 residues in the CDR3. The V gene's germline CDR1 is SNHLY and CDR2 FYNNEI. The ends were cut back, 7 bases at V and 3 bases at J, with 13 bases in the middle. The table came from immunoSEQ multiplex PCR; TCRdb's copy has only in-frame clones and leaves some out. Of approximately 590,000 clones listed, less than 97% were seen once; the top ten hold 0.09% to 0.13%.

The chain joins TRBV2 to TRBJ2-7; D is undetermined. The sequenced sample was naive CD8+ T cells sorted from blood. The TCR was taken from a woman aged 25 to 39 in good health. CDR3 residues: CASTSAQDYEQYF. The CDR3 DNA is TGTGCCAGCACCTCGGCCCAGGACTACGAGCAGTACTTC.